The 18 T cell receptor beta chains below were found in one sample sequenced in a study of vaccination and CD4 T cells after COVID-19. As for treatment: approximately 10-day PBMC culture with coronavirus spike peptide pools or control peptides (ViraFEST assay). Antigen specificity for these receptors is unknown. Cultured CD4+ T-cell DNA underwent Oncomine TCR Beta short-read sequencing. TCRdb re-derived calls from the PCR reads in MiXCR, one entry per CDR3 protein. This sample has 13,000 to 15,000 distinct CDR3 sequences, with nearly 75% found just once. Material for sequencing was CD4+ T cells from blood, cultured in vitro. The receptors shown here come from a human donor who had recovered from COVID-19.

This chain joins TRBV28 and TRBJ2-5; 7 bases fit TRBD1. Germline CDR1 reads MDHEN; CDR2 reads SYDVKM. The V gene end was trimmed by 10 bases and the J gene end by 3 bases; junction bases not matched to a gene: 5. This CDR3 comprises 12 residues. The CDR3 DNA reads as TGTGCCACGAATGACAGGGAAGAGACCCAGTACTTC. Residues: CATNDREETQYF.

Concerning this clonotype: Likely a read error: the CDR3 ends without its conserved phenylalanine or tryptophan. V is TRBV19 and J is TRBJ1-2; D might be TRBD1 (5 bases). This CDR3 spans 16 amino acids. Germline CDR1 is LNHDA and CDR2 is SQIVND (reference sequence). With 1 base removed from V and 2 bases from J, the gap between germline ends came to 14 bases. CDR3: CASSIGQGRMNYGYTI. The CDR3 region has the DNA TGTGCCAGTAGTATAGGTCAGGGCCGCATGAACTATGGCTACACCATC.

The chain couples TRBV28 to TRBJ1-5; possibly TRBD1 for D (5 bases). Trimming removed 8 bases from V and 4 bases from J, with 15 bases in between. The length of the CDR3 is 14 residues. Per germline, CDR1 MDHEN and CDR2 SYDVKM. CDR3 coding DNA: TGTGCCAGCCGGACACCTGCCACTAATCAGCCCCAGCATTTT. Protein product: CASRTPATNQPQHF.

There are a few counts of this clonotype. The chain uses TRBV28 and TRBJ1-2; D is unresolved. Trimming left V 3 bases short and J 5 bases short, with 13 bases between. The CDR3 loop spans 14 amino acids. In germline, CDR1 is MDHEN, CDR2 SYDVKM. CDR3 sequence reads: CASSLARLRYGYTF. The CDR3 coding sequence is TGTGCCAGCAGTTTGGCCAGACTACGTTATGGCTACACCTTC.

In this sample, this clonotype turned up a few times. V gene TRBV27 combines with J gene TRBJ1-3; 9 bases map to TRBD1. The CDR3 loop spans 19 amino acids. Germline V gene data show CDR1 as MNHEY and CDR2 as SMNVEV (reference sequence). J was trimmed by 3 bases and V by 0 bases; bases with no gene match: 12. The CDR3 here is CASSLSEDRGGSYGNTIYF. CDR3 nucleotides: TGTGCCAGCAGTTTATCGGAGGACAGGGGTGGAAGTTATGGAAACACCATATATTTT.

The DNA of the CDR3 is TGTGCCAGCAGTGCCCCCAGGGGTTCGGAGACCCAGTACTTC. Translation: CASSAPRGSETQYF. V is TRBV2 and J is TRBJ2-5; D is perhaps TRBD1 (6 bases). The CDR3 covers 14 residues. Per germline, CDR1 SNHLY and CDR2 FYNNEI. Deletions cut 4 bases from V and 5 bases from J, with 14 bases between. The complete variable domain, with remaining parts taken from reference TRBV2 and TRBJ2-5, reads EPEVTQTPSHQVTQMGQEVILRCVPISNHLYFYWYRQILGQKVEFLVSFYNNEISEKSEIFDDQFSVERPDGSNFTLKIRSTKLEDSAMYFCASSAPRGSETQYFGPGTRLLVL.

V usage is TRBV28 and J usage is TRBJ1-1; 8 positions match TRBD1. Trimming took 5 bases from V and 5 from J; bases not matched to a gene: 10. The CDR3 contains 15 residues. CDR1 and CDR2 (germline): MDHEN, SYDVKM. This chain's CDR3 is CASSIQTGAGTEAFF. The CDR3 DNA follows: TGTGCCAGCAGTATCCAGACAGGGGCGGGAACTGAAGCTTTCTTT.

The V call is TRBV12-3 or TRBV12-4, the J call TRBJ2-5; D not certain. The CDR3 runs to 11 residues. Deletions cut 6 bases from V and 3 bases from J, with 5 bases between. CDR3 sequence (DNA): TGTGCCAGCAGCCCTAAAGAGACCCAGTACTTC. Translation gives CASSPKETQYF.

The chain has TRBV28 and TRBJ1-2; the match to TRBD1 covers 7 bases. Germline V CDR1 and CDR2: MDHEN, SYDVKM. CDR3 length equals 14 residues. With 8 bases clipped from V and 4 bases from J, the junction kept 10 bases outside the gene matches. DNA for the CDR3: TGTGCCAGCCTACAGGGGAACCGTCTCTATGGCTACACCTTC. This sequence encodes CASLQGNRLYGYTF.

The chain joins TRBV20-1 to TRBJ1-2, with no clear D. With 0 bases removed from V and 4 bases from J, the gap between germline ends came to 12 bases. This CDR3 contains 14 residues. Germline V gene data show CDR1 as DFQATT and CDR2 as SNEGSKA (reference sequence). CDR3 sequence (DNA): TGCAGTGCTAGAGAGGTCTCGGCTCTCTATGGCTACACCTTC. It is translated as CSAREVSALYGYTF.

The chain joins TRBV7-2 to TRBJ1-3, with D perhaps matching TRBD1 (6 bases). This CDR3 region has 15 residues. Trimming stripped 5 bases from V and 0 bases from J, with 11 bases between. CDR1 SGHTA and CDR2 FQGNSA come from the germline V gene. The CDR3 reads CASSPQGSSGNTIYF. CDR3 sequence (DNA): TGTGCCAGCAGCCCACAGGGTAGCTCTGGAAACACCATATATTTT.

V and J are TRBV20-1 and TRBJ2-5; D is perhaps TRBD2 (5 bases). V gave up 0 bases and J gave up 2 bases, with 19 bases separating them. The CDR3 has 17 residues. The germline V gene has CDR1 DFQATT and CDR2 SNEGSKA (reference sequence). In DNA form, the CDR3 reads TGCAGTGCTAGAGATCTCCAAGCCCTGGGAGAGCAAGAGACCCAGTACTTC. This translates into CSARDLQALGEQETQYF.

The V gene is TRBV6-1, the J gene TRBJ2-3; 8 nucleotides align to TRBD2. CDR1 and CDR2 (germline): MNHNS, SASEGT. Unmatched junction bases numbered 10, after V lost 11 bases and J lost 3 bases. The CDR3 has 14 amino acids. In nucleotides, the CDR3 is TGTGCCGGGACCATGGGACTAGAAACAGATACGCAGTATTTT. Amino acid sequence: CAGTMGLETDTQYF.

The chain joins TRBV5-8 to TRBJ1-5; D is perhaps TRBD1 (6 bases). Trimming cost V 2 bases and J 9 bases, with 15 bases left between them. The CDR3 runs to 14 residues. Germline values: CDR1 SGHTS, CDR2 YDEGEE. In DNA, the CDR3 is TGTGCCAGCAGCTTTGCAGCGGGGGCGGTGCCCCAGCATTTT. This encodes CASSFAAGAVPQHF.

This clonotype showed up just once. The chain recombines TRBV10-3 with TRBJ1-2; tentatively, D is TRBD1 (5 bases). CDR1 ENHRY and CDR2 SYGVKD come from the germline V gene. The CDR3 extends over 14 amino acids. The ends were cut back, 6 bases at V and 6 bases at J, with 17 bases in the middle. The CDR3: CAIREEGTLDGYTF. CDR3 nucleotides: TGTGCCATCAGGGAGGAGGGGACCCTTGATGGCTACACCTTC.

By share of the sample, this clonotype is medium-sized (0.01 to 0.1%). The rearrangement uses TRBV20-1 and TRBJ1-5; 8 bases map to TRBD1. This CDR3 comprises 14 residues. Unmatched junction bases numbered 11, after V lost 4 bases and J lost 9 bases. Germline V CDR1 and CDR2: DFQATT, SNEGSKA (reference sequence). As DNA, the CDR3 is TGCAGTGCTACCCCCCGGACAGGGCATCGGCCCCAGCATTTT. Translation: CSATPRTGHRPQHF.

A single count supports this clonotype. This chain joins TRBV11-2 and TRBJ1-5; no reliable D call. CDR3 size: 14 residues. The germline CDR1 and CDR2 sequences are SGHAT and FQNNGV. V was trimmed by 1 base and J by 6 bases, leaving 10 bases between them. The CDR3 DNA is TGTGCCAGCAGCTTAGGGGGTGCCGGTCAGCCCCAGCATTTT. Amino acid sequence: CASSLGGAGQPQHF.

The chain links TRBV6-1 to TRBJ1-2; D gene ambiguous. Germline CDR1 MNHNS, CDR2 SASEGT. CDR3 size: 12 residues. Trimming left V 4 bases short and J 7 bases short, with 10 bases between. CDR3 nucleotides: TGTGCCAGCAGTGTTTCTCTCCCTGGCTACACCTTC. This sequence encodes CASSVSLPGYTF.